There are a few counts of the clone carrying this TCR beta chain. The data are from a study of T cells after yellow fever vaccination. The authors made TCR cDNA by 5'RACE template switching, adding a universal primer site and UMIs. Each CDR3 protein is one row after TCRdb ran MiXCR on the 5' RACE reads. Of about 30,000 distinct CDR3 sequences in the sample, roughly 6.3% are singletons; the top ten hold 20% to 30%. Study-level findings and limits: On day 0, almost all vaccine-responding clonotypes were undetectable in sorted memory subsets.

Per germline, CDR1 SGDLS and CDR2 YYNGEE. There are 21 residues in the CDR3. V was trimmed by 0 bases and J by 0 bases, leaving 22 bases between them. This receptor was obtained from a man aged 25-40 years who received the YFV17D yellow fever vaccine. The chain joins TRBV9 to TRBJ2-6; D unclear. Material: PBMCs, either bulk or a sorted T-cell subset (CD4+, CD8+, memory, or dextramer-sorted; not recorded which), obtained on the day of the yellow fever booster vaccination. The CDR3 sequence is CASSVVGSWAIGSSGANVLTF. CDR3 sequence (DNA): TGTGCCAGCAGCGTAGTCGGTAGTTGGGCCATCGGGTCCTCTGGGGCCAACGTCCTGACTTTC.